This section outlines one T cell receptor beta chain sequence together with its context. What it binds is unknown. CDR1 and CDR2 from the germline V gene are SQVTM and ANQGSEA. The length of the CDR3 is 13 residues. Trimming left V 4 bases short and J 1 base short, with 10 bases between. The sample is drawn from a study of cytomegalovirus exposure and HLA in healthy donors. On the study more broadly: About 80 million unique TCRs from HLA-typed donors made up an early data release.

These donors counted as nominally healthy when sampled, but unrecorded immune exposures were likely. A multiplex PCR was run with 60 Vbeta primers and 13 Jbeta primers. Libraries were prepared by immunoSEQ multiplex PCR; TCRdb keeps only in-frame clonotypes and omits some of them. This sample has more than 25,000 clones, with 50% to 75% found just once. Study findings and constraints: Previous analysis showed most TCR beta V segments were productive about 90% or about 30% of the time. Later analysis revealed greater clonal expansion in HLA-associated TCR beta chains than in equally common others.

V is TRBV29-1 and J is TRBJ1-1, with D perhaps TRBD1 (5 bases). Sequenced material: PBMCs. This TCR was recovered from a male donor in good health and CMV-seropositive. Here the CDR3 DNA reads TGCAGCGTTGTTCGACAGCCGAACACTGAAGCTTTCTTT. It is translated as CSVVRQPNTEAFF.